These T cell receptor beta chains were read from a single sample in a study of blood T cell repertoires in COVID-19. Data came from immunoSEQ multiplex PCR; TCRdb stores just in-frame clones and leaves some out. The sample carries roughly 29,000 clones, more than 70% recorded once. The sequencing sample was made of peripheral blood. The origin of the receptors is a boy aged 2 to 9 with active or convalescent COVID-19. Each CDR3 is given with its conserved first and last residue. The order of the fields is V gene, J gene, D gene, clone size, CDR3 protein, CDR3 DNA. The D gene is left open where the match is weak. Only part of the rows carry a size: once, few, many, or a class if the clone is expanded.

>TRBV14|TRBJ1-1|TRBD1|NA
CASSRTGAQRAFF
TGTGCCAGCAGCCGGACAGGGGCTCAGCGAGCTTTCTTT
>TRBV6-6|TRBJ1-1|NA|once
CASSKNREGNTEAFF
TGTGCCAGCAGTAAAAACAGGGAGGGGAACACTGAAGCTTTCTTT
>TRBV5-1|TRBJ1-1|TRBD1|NA
CASSLQGARTEAFF
TGCGCCAGCAGCTTACAGGGGGCGCGTACTGAAGCTTTCTTT
>TRBV7-2|TRBJ1-4|TRBD1|few
CASSLVVSWTGGEKLFF
TGTGCCAGCAGCTTAGTAGTATCTTGGACAGGCGGGGAAAAACTGTTTTTT
>TRBV5-4|TRBJ2-1|NA|NA
CASGRFLYNEQFF
TGTGCCAGCGGGAGATTTCTCTACAATGAGCAGTTCTTC
>TRBV7-9|TRBJ2-2|TRBD2|NA
CASSLAGLAGELFF
TGTGCCAGCAGCTTAGCCGGACTAGCCGGGGAGCTGTTTTTT
>TRBV5-4|TRBJ2-1|TRBD1|NA
CASSAGQGVGSYNEQFF
TGTGCCAGCAGCGCAGGACAGGGGGTAGGATCCTACAATGAGCAGTTCTTC
>TRBV15|TRBJ1-4|NA|NA
CATSRAGVTANEKLFF
TGTGCCACCAGCAGAGCAGGGGTTACAGCTAATGAAAAACTGTTTTTT
>TRBV28|TRBJ1-1|TRBD1|NA
CASSLSRGHRLNTEAFF
TGTGCCAGCAGTTTATCCAGGGGGCATCGTCTTAACACTGAAGCTTTCTTT
>TRBV6-6|TRBJ1-1|NA|NA
CASSYSGGTEAFF
TGTGCCAGCAGTTACTCGGGGGGCACTGAAGCTTTCTTT
>TRBV7-9|TRBJ1-4|TRBD1|NA
CASSFRTGGEKLFF
TGTGCCAGCAGCTTTCGGACAGGCGGGGAAAAACTGTTTTTT
>TRBV10-3|TRBJ2-7|TRBD2|NA
CASTAGTSGRGADEQYF
TGTGCCAGCACAGCCGGGACTAGCGGGAGGGGGGCCGATGAGCAGTACTTC
>TRBV21-1|TRBJ2-7|NA|NA
CASSDPGQKYSYEQYF
TGTGCCAGCAGCGACCCGGGACAGAAATATTCCTACGAGCAGTACTTC
>TRBV27|TRBJ2-1|TRBD2|NA
CASSRRLANSYNEQFF
TGTGCCAGCAGCCGCCGACTAGCGAACTCCTACAATGAGCAGTTCTTC
>TRBV27|TRBJ2-1|TRBD2|once
CAQGGASGSSEQFF
TGTGCCCAAGGGGGGGCTAGCGGGAGTAGTGAGCAGTTCTTC